The 13 T cell receptor beta chains in this list originate from one sample, sequenced in a study of T cell repertoires and leukemia-associated antigens. What these receptors recognize is not known. TCRdb processed the 5' RACE reads anew with MiXCR; each CDR3 protein has one entry. The sample comprises roughly 13,000 distinct CDR3 sequences, approximately 38% of which are singletons, and about 9% rests with the top ten. Sequencing was done on a sample of CD3+ T cells sorted from blood and cultured. The receptors here all came from a female donor in good health.

Turning to this clonotype: The DNA is omitted, as the CDR3 cannot be located on it reliably, and the CDR3 follows TCRdb's listing. CDR3 sequence reads: CASSIYLCSVEKGRGATGELFF. V gene TRBV7-3 combines with J gene TRBJ2-2; the DNA was not used to check the table's D call, TRBD1. In germline, CDR1 is SGHTA, CDR2 FQGTGA. The CDR3 totals 22 residues, both ends included.

The chain combines TRBV21-1 with TRBJ2-1; the table gives TRBD2 as D, unverified against the DNA. TRBV21-1 is a listed pseudogene. This CDR3 comprises 16 residues. The CDR3 DNA reads TGTGCCAGCAGCAAAGATCGTCTAGCGGGAGTAAATGAGCAGTTCTTC. It codes for CASSKDRLAGVNEQFF.

A remark on this clonotype: With a much larger clone just one base away, this may be a read error. CDR3 in amino acids: CACSLDLETQYF. CDR3 coding DNA: TGTGCCTGCAGCTTGGATCTCGAGACCCAGTACTTC. The rearrangement joins TRBV5-4 to TRBJ2-5; no clear D. Germline V gene sequence: CDR1 SGHNT, CDR2 YYREEE (reference sequence). There are 12 residues in the CDR3.

This clonotype appeared many times. CDR3 protein: CASGDLFQANSGANVLTF. The CDR3 coding sequence is TGTGCCAGCGGAGACCTGTTCCAGGCAAACTCTGGGGCCAACGTCCTGACTTTC. The V call is TRBV28, the J call TRBJ2-6; D call uncertain. Germline CDR1 MDHEN, CDR2 SYDVKM. Trimming cost V 8 bases and J 0 bases, with 20 bases left between them. The CDR3 runs to 18 residues.

In the case of this clonotype: An end of the junction does not agree with germline; a read error may underlie this. The gene calls are TRBV6-5 and TRBJ1-3, with D unresolved. The CDR3 spans 14 residues. Germline CDR1 and CDR2: MNHEY and SVGAGI. CDR3 in amino acids: CASSPAFSGSTIYF. In DNA form, the CDR3 reads TGTGCCAGCAGTCCAGCATTCTCTGGAAGCACCATATATTTT.

By share, this clonotype ranks as medium-sized. This rearrangement joins TRBV20-1 to TRBJ2-1; D not resolved. In germline, CDR1 is DFQATT, CDR2 SNEGSKA (reference sequence). V lost 1 base and J 6 bases, leaving 16 bases between the germline ends. The CDR3 extends over 15 amino acids. CDR3 DNA: TGCAGTGCTAGAGTTGGAGCACTTGCTGGCAATGAGCAGTTCTTC. This translates into CSARVGALAGNEQFF.

This rearrangement joins TRBV6-1 to TRBJ1-2; no clear D gene. V was shortened by 4 bases and J by 1 base, with 16 bases between the two germline ends. This CDR3 is built from 16 residues. Germline CDR1 is MNHNS and CDR2 is SASEGT. For the CDR3, the DNA is TGTGCCAGCAGTGGAGGACCCGCCACAATTAACTATGGCTACACCTTC. Translation: CASSGGPATINYGYTF.

Turning to this clonotype: Since no conserved phenylalanine or tryptophan closes the CDR3, a read error is the likely cause. No DNA is shown, since the ends of the CDR3 on it are uncertain; the CDR3 is the one TCRdb lists. V and J are TRBV12-3 or TRBV12-4 and TRBJ2-1; the table's D call of TRBD1 was not tested on the DNA. With termini counted, the CDR3 has 12 amino acids. This CDR3 reads CASSLSWDRLWV.

The genes are TRBV29-1 and TRBJ2-2, with D unresolved. Between the trimmed V and J ends, which lost 6 bases and 5 bases, there was a span of 4 bases. The V gene's germline CDR1 is SQVTM and CDR2 ANQGSEA. The CDR3 is 10 residues long. The chain's CDR3 is CSVATGELFF. In DNA form, the CDR3 reads TGCAGCGTGGCGACCGGGGAGCTGTTTTTT.

This clonotype showed up just once. The chain has TRBV12-3 or TRBV12-4 and TRBJ2-7, with 9 nucleotides matching TRBD2. V shed 1 base and J 2 bases; nucleotides not matched to a gene: 3. This CDR3 contains 15 residues. The CDR3 reads CASSLGGLAAYEQYF. CDR3 DNA: TGTGCCAGCAGTTTAGGGGGACTAGCAGCCTACGAGCAGTACTTC.

The chain carries TRBV7-3 and TRBJ2-3; a possible D gene is TRBD1 (5 bases). The germline V gene encodes CDR1 SGHTA and CDR2 FQGTGA. This CDR3 has 14 residues. Trimming shortened V by 5 bases and J by 2 bases, and 11 bases separated the two germline ends. CDR3 nucleotide sequence: TGTGCCAGCAGCCCCCCAGGGAACACAGATACGCAGTATTTT. Translating it yields CASSPPGNTDTQYF.

This clonotype is medium-sized within its sample. V and J are TRBV20-1 and TRBJ2-3; no definite D call. Trimming removed 1 base at V and 5 bases at J, with 13 bases between. The CDR3 consists of 14 residues. Germline CDR1 DFQATT, CDR2 SNEGSKA (reference sequence). The CDR3: CSARGHQALDTQYF. The CDR3 DNA follows: TGCAGTGCTAGAGGCCACCAGGCGTTAGATACGCAGTATTTT.

This clonotype is medium-sized. The junction does not match germline at one end; this may be a read error. The genes are TRBV7-7 and TRBJ2-7, with TRBD1 matching 8 bases. Germline V gives CDR1 SSHAT, CDR2 FNYEAQ (reference sequence). The CDR3 is made up of 18 amino acids. CDR3 bases: TGTGCTAGCAGCTTAGGAGGACAGGGCAATAGGGTCTACTACGAGCAGTACTTC. It translates to CASSLGGQGNRVYYEQYF.